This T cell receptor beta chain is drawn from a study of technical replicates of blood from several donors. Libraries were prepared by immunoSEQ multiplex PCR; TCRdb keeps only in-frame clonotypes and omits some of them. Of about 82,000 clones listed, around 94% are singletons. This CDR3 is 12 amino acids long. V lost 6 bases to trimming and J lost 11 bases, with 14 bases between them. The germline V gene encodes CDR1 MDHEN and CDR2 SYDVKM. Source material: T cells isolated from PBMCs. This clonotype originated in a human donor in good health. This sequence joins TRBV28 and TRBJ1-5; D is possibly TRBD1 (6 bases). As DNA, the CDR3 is TGTGCCAGCAGCGAGAGGGGGATGGCCCAGCATTTT. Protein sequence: CASSERGMAQHF.